What follows are 19 T cell receptor beta chains derived from one specimen sequenced in a study of PD-L1 blockade in urothelial cancer. Assay used: immunoSEQ multiplex PCR; TCRdb lists only in-frame clones, some missing. The repertoire holds roughly 50,000 clones, 70% to 80% seen once, with roughly 3.6% in the top ten. The source was PBMCs, collected around atezolizumab (anti-PD-L1) treatment. The receptors come from a man between 65 and 80 years old with urothelial cancer.

The rearrangement joins TRBV11-1 to TRBJ2-5, with 9 positions matching TRBD2. Germline values: CDR1 SGHAT, CDR2 FQDESV (reference sequence). V was clipped by 5 bases and J by 4 bases; unmatched bases: 5. CDR3 length equals 14 residues. The CDR3 loop is CASSGGSGGETQYF. The CDR3 nucleotides read TGTGCCAGCAGCGGGGGTAGCGGGGGAGAGACCCAGTACTTC.

This clone was seen once. The chain combines TRBV12-5 with TRBJ2-1, with D perhaps matching TRBD2 (6 bases). This CDR3 is 14 amino acids long. Germline-derived CDR1 and CDR2 are LGHNT and FRNRAP. V lost 5 bases, J lost 7 bases, and 15 bases lay in between. Written as DNA, the CDR3 is TGTGCTAGTGGTCCCCTCGGGGGAGGTAATGAGCAGTTCTTC. The encoded protein is CASGPLGGGNEQFF.

The chain joins TRBV4-3 to TRBJ2-1; D remains ambiguous. The ends were cut back, 0 bases at V and 8 bases at J, with 8 bases in the middle. The CDR3 runs to 13 residues. Germline V lookup: CDR1 LGHNA, CDR2 YSLEER. The CDR3 is CASSQDSLDEQFF. CDR3 DNA sequence: TGCGCCAGCAGCCAAGATAGCCTCGATGAGCAGTTCTTC.

This clone has only a few counts. The V call is TRBV27, the J call TRBJ2-2, with D possibly being TRBD1 (6 bases). The V end was cut by 6 bases, the J end by 4 bases, with 15 bases between. The length of the CDR3 is 15 residues. Germline lookup yields CDR1 MNHEY and CDR2 SMNVEV (reference sequence). In DNA form, the CDR3 reads TGTGCCAGCAGAATGCCAGGGGTAGGCACCGGGGAGCTGTTTTTT. Protein: CASRMPGVGTGELFF.

The V call is TRBV28, the J call TRBJ2-3, with 12 bases lining up with TRBD2. Trimming took 2 bases from V and 6 from J; bases not matched to a gene: 3. Germline-derived CDR1 and CDR2 are MDHEN and SYDVKM. The CDR3 loop spans 15 amino acids. The CDR3 DNA sequence: TGTGCCAGCAGTTTAGCTAGCGGGAGGGCGGATACGCAGTATTTT. Encoded protein: CASSLASGRADTQYF.

This rearrangement joins TRBV7-8 to TRBJ2-7; 8 bases match TRBD1. Losses at the gene ends were 4 bases for V and 3 bases for J; bases not matched to a gene: 8. The CDR3 length is 15 residues. Per the germline V gene, CDR1 is SGHVS and CDR2 is FQNEAQ. In DNA, the CDR3 is TGTGCCAGCAGCTCAACCTGGGACAGGAACTACGAGCAGTACTTC. Its translation: CASSSTWDRNYEQYF.

V and J are TRBV28 and TRBJ1-2; D is perhaps TRBD1 (5 bases). The V gene lost 10 bases and the J gene lost 4 bases, with 16 bases spanning the gap. Germline V gene lookup returns CDR1 MDHEN and CDR2 SYDVKM. The CDR3 length is 13 residues. CDR3 DNA: TGTGCCACCCTTCGGGGGTCGGGCTATGGCTACACCTTC. Amino acid sequence: CATLRGSGYGYTF.

The chain employs TRBV19 and TRBJ2-5, with TRBD2 matching over 10 bases. This CDR3 spans 16 amino acids. Trimming at V came to 5 bases and at J to 1 base, leaving 7 bases not matched to a gene. Germline CDR1 LNHDA, CDR2 SQIVND (reference sequence). The CDR3 DNA follows: TGTGCCAGTAGTTCTCTAGCGGGGGTGGGCCAAGAGACCCAGTACTTC. It specifies CASSSLAGVGQETQYF. Complete variable domain (other parts from reference TRBV19 and TRBJ2-5): DGGITQSPKYLFRKEGQNVTLSCEQNLNHDAMYWYRQDPGQGLRLIYYSQIVNDFQKGDIAEGYSVSREKKESFPLTVTSAQKNPTAFYLCASSSLAGVGQETQYFGPGTRLLVL.

J is TRBJ2-1 and V is TRBV7-9; 7 nucleotides match TRBD2. The CDR3 loop spans 16 amino acids. Trimming cost V 5 bases and J 10 bases; bases outside gene matches: 17. CDR1 is SEHNR and CDR2 is FQNEAQ in the germline V gene (reference sequence). The CDR3 here is CASSPLGSGIGREQFF. The CDR3 DNA is TGTGCCAGCAGCCCCCTAGGGAGCGGGATAGGAAGAGAGCAGTTCTTC.

The chain has TRBV11-2 and TRBJ2-5; D unclear. The CDR3 consists of 12 residues. V was cut by 5 bases and J by 1 base, with 5 bases left in between. Germline CDR1 and CDR2: SGHAT and FQNNGV. CDR3 DNA: TGTGCCAGCAGCCTAACCCAAGAGACCCAGTACTTC. Its translation is CASSLTQETQYF.

This clone was seen just once. This chain connects TRBV18 to TRBJ2-7; 7 nucleotides line up with TRBD1. Germline-derived CDR1 and CDR2 are KGHSH and LQKENI. This CDR3 contains 16 residues. V shed 3 bases and J 5 bases; nucleotides not matched to a gene: 13. CDR3 sequence reads: CASSPSPATGKHEQYF. CDR3 coding DNA: TGTGCCAGCTCACCTTCGCCCGCGACAGGGAAACACGAGCAGTACTTC.

This clone was counted between two and nine times. This rearrangement joins TRBV18 to TRBJ2-7; tentatively, D is TRBD1 (6 bases). Germline V gene lookup returns CDR1 KGHSH and CDR2 LQKENI. The CDR3 loop spans 14 amino acids. The V end lost 6 bases, the J end lost 2 bases, and 14 bases lay between the germline ends. Written as DNA, the CDR3 is TGTGCCAGCTCCCTCACAGGGACCCCCTACGAGCAGTACTTC. Encoded protein: CASSLTGTPYEQYF. The full variable domain, in which reference TRBV18 and TRBJ2-7 provide the parts outside the CDR3, is NAGVMQNPRHLVRRRGQEARLRCSPMKGHSHVYWYRQLPEEGLKFMVYLQKENIIDESGMPKERFSAEFPKEGPSILRIQQVVRGDSAAYFCASSLTGTPYEQYFGPGTRLTVT.

In this sample, this clone turned up once. The V call is TRBV5-5, the J call TRBJ1-1, with D uncertain. CDR1 is SGHKS and CDR2 is YYEKEE in the germline V gene (reference sequence). This CDR3 comprises 12 residues. Trimming removed 9 bases at V and 0 bases at J, with 9 bases between. CDR3 nucleotide sequence: TGTGCCATCCTTGAGTTGAACACTGAAGCTTTCTTT. Its translation: CAILELNTEAFF.

The V and J genes are TRBV4-3 and TRBJ2-5; TRBD2 is a possible D gene (6 bases). Trimming left V 0 bases short and J 5 bases short, with 13 bases between. The V gene's germline CDR1 is LGHNA and CDR2 YSLEER. CDR3 length: 15 amino acids. CDR3 nucleotide sequence: TGCGCCAGCAGCCAAGATGCGGGGCCACGGGAGACCCAGTACTTC. Translated, it gives CASSQDAGPRETQYF.

This clone was counted many times. The chain recombines TRBV7-9 with TRBJ1-4; TRBD1 agrees at 8 bases. The CDR3 is 15 residues long. In germline, CDR1 is SEHNR, CDR2 FQNEAQ (reference sequence). V was pared by 8 bases and J by 4 bases, with 9 bases of the junction left unmatched. CDR3 region: CASVTGGTLNEKLFF. The CDR3 DNA sequence: TGTGCCAGCGTCACAGGGGGGACCCTTAATGAAAAACTGTTTTTT.

The sample holds one count of this clone. CDR3 sequence: CASTTGTGVGNQPQHF. Here the CDR3 DNA reads TGTGCCAGCACCACAGGGACAGGGGTCGGGAATCAGCCCCAGCATTTT. This chain connects TRBV2 to TRBJ1-5; 10 bases line up with TRBD1. The junction had 10 bases not matched to a gene; V was cut back by 7 bases and J by 4 bases. Germline CDR1 and CDR2: SNHLY and FYNNEI. This CDR3 spans 16 amino acids.

The chain couples TRBV5-4 to TRBJ2-2; 7 bases line up with TRBD2. The V gene's germline CDR1 is SGHNT and CDR2 YYREEE (reference sequence). Unmatched junction bases numbered 6, after V lost 3 bases and J lost 4 bases. The CDR3 runs to 15 residues. CDR3 sequence: CASSYSGSLTGELFF. CDR3 coding DNA: TGTGCCAGCAGCTATAGCGGGTCCCTCACCGGGGAGCTGTTTTTT.

For the CDR3, the DNA is TGTGCCAGCAGCTATACAACTAGCGGGAGGGACAATGAGCAGTTCTTC. Translation gives CASSYTTSGRDNEQFF. The rearrangement joins TRBV9 to TRBJ2-1; the match to TRBD2 covers 13 bases. The CDR3 length is 16 residues. CDR1 SGDLS and CDR2 YYNGEE come from the germline V gene. V trimming: 4 bases; J trimming: 5 bases; junction bases outside the gene matches: 6.

The chain couples TRBV11-2 to TRBJ2-5; D perhaps matches TRBD2 (5 bases). Trimming took 3 bases from V and 4 from J, leaving 15 bases between them. CDR3 length equals 15 residues. The germline gives CDR1 SGHAT, CDR2 FQNNGV. The CDR3 DNA sequence: TGTGCCAGCAGCTTTGCGGACTCCTTGGGAGAGACCCAGTACTTC. Translation gives CASSFADSLGETQYF.